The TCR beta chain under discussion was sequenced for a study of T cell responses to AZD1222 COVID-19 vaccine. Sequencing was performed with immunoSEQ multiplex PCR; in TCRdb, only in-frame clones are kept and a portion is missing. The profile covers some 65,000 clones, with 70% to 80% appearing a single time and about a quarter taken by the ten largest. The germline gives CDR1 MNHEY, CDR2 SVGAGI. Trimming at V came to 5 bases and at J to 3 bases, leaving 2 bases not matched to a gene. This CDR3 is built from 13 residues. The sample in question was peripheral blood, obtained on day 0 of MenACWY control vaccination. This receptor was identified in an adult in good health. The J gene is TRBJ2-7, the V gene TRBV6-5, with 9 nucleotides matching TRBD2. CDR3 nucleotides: TGTGCCAGCAGTCTAGCGGGAAACTACGAGCAGTACTTC. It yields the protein CASSLAGNYEQYF.